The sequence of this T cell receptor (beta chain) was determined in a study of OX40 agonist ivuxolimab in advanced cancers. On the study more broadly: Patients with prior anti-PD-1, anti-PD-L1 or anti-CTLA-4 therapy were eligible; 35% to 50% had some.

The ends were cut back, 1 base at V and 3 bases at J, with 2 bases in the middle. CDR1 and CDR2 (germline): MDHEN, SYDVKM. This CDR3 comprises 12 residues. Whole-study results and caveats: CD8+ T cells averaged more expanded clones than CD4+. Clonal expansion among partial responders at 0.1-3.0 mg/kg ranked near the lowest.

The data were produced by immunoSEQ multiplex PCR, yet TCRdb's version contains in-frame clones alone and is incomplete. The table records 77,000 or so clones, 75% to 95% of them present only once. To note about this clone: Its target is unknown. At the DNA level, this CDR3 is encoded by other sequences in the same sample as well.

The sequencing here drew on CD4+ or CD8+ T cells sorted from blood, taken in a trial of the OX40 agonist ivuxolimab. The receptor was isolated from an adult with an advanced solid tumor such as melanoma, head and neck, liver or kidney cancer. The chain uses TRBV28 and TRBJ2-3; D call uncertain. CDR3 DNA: TGTGCCAGCAGTTTATTGACAGATACGCAGTATTTT. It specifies CASSLLTDTQYF.